This T cell receptor beta chain derives from a study of T-cell reconstitution after alpha-beta-depleted transplantation in children. Study-level findings and limits: The study reportedly traced alpha-beta T cells about two months after transplant to several hundred expanded graft clones.

Construction of the TCRbeta library involved unique molecular identifiers. TCRdb used MiXCR to reprocess the PCR reads, holding one entry per CDR3 protein. The profile shows approximately 500,000 distinct CDR3 sequences, under 12% of them singletons. This clonotype was observed at least ten times. Its antigen remains unidentified. Germline V CDR1 and CDR2: DFQATT, SNEGSKA (reference sequence). The CDR3 length is 13 residues. V gave up 0 bases and J gave up 1 base, with 6 bases separating them. The starting material was PBMCs, obtained before TCRalphabeta/CD19-depleted stem cell transplant. The chain links TRBV20-1 to TRBJ2-5; D call uncertain. This clonotype originated in a child aged 2 to 10 with inherited bone marrow failure, due to receive a stem cell transplant. The CDR3 nucleotides read TGCAGTGCTAGAGATACTCTCCAAGAGACCCAGTACTTC. Its protein is CSARDTLQETQYF.